This section outlines one T cell receptor (beta chain) sequence together with its context. It lacks a known antigen. Mouse gene names and germline sequences are used here. The CDR3 goes on 1 residue after the read ends, and that part is filled in from the germline J gene. The data belong to a study of tissue T cells after allogeneic stem cell transplantation (dated by TCRdb to 2022 to 2024). For context, the study as a whole: The study profiled TCR beta repertoires in many tissues obtained from research autopsies of patients with and without GVHD, and also in mouse models of GVHD. The human arm was a prospective observational study without blinding or randomization. Beyond this particular receptor, the publication reports: In both patients and mice, T cells from blood and spleen covered only a limited part of the TCR repertoire found in tissues. Only a few T cell clones appeared in more than one patient, yet motif-based clustering showed tissue-specific repertoire signatures that were shared between patients. Within patients, how anatomically similar the tissues were was a key factor in shaping TCR repertoire composition, regardless of disease or transplant status. The patient cohort was small and varied clinically, and sampling depth was recognized as a limitation. Which tissue TCRs were alloreactive or antigen-specific was not determined in the study, and some clones might have been persisting host cells.

The time point label corresponds to: mouse harvest day 14 after allogeneic transplant. Each mouse graft consisted of 10^7 T-cell-depleted bone marrow cells plus 10^6 splenic CD5+ T cells and was given by tail vein injection. Mouse GVHD was modeled in a major MHC-mismatch B6 (H2b) into BALB/c (H2d) model, with tissues profiled at day 7 or 14. On day 7 or 14 post-transplant, mouse tissues and retro-orbital blood were harvested with separate sterile tools for each animal, and livers were flushed beforehand. Before genomic DNA isolation with the DNeasy Blood & Tissue Kit, mouse tissues were minced with razor blades in buffered saline. To prepare the library, the immunoSEQ multiplex PCR assay was applied. TCRbeta CDR3 sequencing was performed at survey depth by Adaptive Biotechnologies, and CDR3 sequences, V/J genes, productive frequency and template counts were reported. TCR beta CDR3 regions were amplified from genomic DNA instead of RNA. Per the source publication's procedure: Jensen-Shannon divergence served to quantify pairwise repertoire overlap between tissues, with 0 meaning identical and 1 meaning complete divergence. Tissues were grouped by single-linkage agglomerative hierarchical clustering of pairwise JSD values, and the clustering results were shown as dendrograms. GLIPH2 was run on all patient samples with simulation_depth 1000, kmer_min_depth 3, cdr3_length_cutoff 8, keeping groups with more than two unique CDR3s. A standardized tissue-overlap score was calculated by extrapolating Jaccard GLIPH-group overlap across patients to a standard repertoire size of 1000 clones. Linear mixed-effect models, with tissue as a fixed effect and individual as a random effect, were used to test how diversity related to clinical or experimental variables. TCRdb took this table from immuneACCESS and kept in-frame rearrangements with V and J called. Such tables lack part of the clones; where checked against another copy, unresolved V genes explain under half of the gap, and the rest is unexplained. D and trimming were read from the DNA, whereas the V and J calls and clone size are those reported in that table. The sample table holds some 2,100 clones, of which 40% to 55% were seen once. Around 33% of the sample comes from the top ten.

At the junction V is shortened by 4 bases and J by 2 bases; bases outside the gene matches: 3. The CDR3 sequence holds 14 residues, the cysteine and phenylalanine included. Shown are 39 bases from within the CDR3, in frame from base 1. CDR1 and CDR2, looked up from the germline V gene, are NNHDY and SYVADS. This chain is built from TRBV13-3 and TRBJ2-1; 7 central bases correspond to TRBD1. Sequencing input: lymph node tissue. This TCR came from a female BALB/c mouse given C57BL/6 T cells with graft-versus-host disease after an allogeneic hematopoietic cell transplant. This receptor has the CDR3 CASSPQGDYAEQFF. The CDR3 bases that were read are TGTGCCAGCAGTCCTCAGGGGGACTATGCTGAGCAGTTC.